Presented here are 13 T cell receptor beta chains from one specimen sequenced in a study of blood T cell repertoires in COVID-19. TCRdb's copy holds only in-frame clones and misses some; the assay was immunoSEQ multiplex PCR. The profile shows roughly 28,000 clones, 89% of them singletons. Sequencing used peripheral blood. Receptor source: a human donor with acute or convalescent COVID-19. The donor label of this sample is uncertain.

The J gene is TRBJ2-5, the V gene TRBV5-1; 7 bases line up with TRBD2. V shed 2 bases, J shed 5 bases, and the junction held 6 bases outside the gene matches. This CDR3 comprises 14 residues. CDR1 and CDR2 (germline): SGHRS, YFSETQ. The CDR3 sequence: CASSLRASGETQYF. CDR3 in DNA: TGCGCCAGCAGCTTAAGGGCTAGCGGTGAGACCCAGTACTTC.

V and J are TRBV5-1 and TRBJ2-7; TRBD1 agrees at 7 bases. Looked up from germline, CDR1 is SGHRS and CDR2 is YFSETQ. The CDR3 spans 13 residues. V was pared by 0 bases and J by 5 bases, with 2 bases of the junction left unmatched. This CDR3 is CASSLGQGDEQYF. The CDR3 bases are TGCGCCAGCAGCTTGGGACAGGGTGACGAGCAGTACTTC. The full variable domain, with the rest looked up from reference TRBV5-1 and TRBJ2-7, is KAGVTQTPRYLIKTRGQQVTLSCSPISGHRSVSWYQQTPGQGLQFLFEYFSETQRNKGNFPGRFSGRQFSNSRSEMNVSTLELGDSALYLCASSLGQGDEQYFGPGTRLTVT.

Here the CDR3 DNA reads TGTGCCAGCAGCCTGACTAGCGGGGTTTTGGATACGCAGTATTTT. This codes for CASSLTSGVLDTQYF. This rearrangement joins TRBV5-4 to TRBJ2-3, with 11 bases fitting TRBD2. This CDR3 has 15 amino acids. V trimming: 4 bases; J trimming: 6 bases; junction bases outside the gene matches: 7. Germline-derived CDR1 and CDR2 are SGHNT and YYREEE (reference sequence). The whole variable domain, remainder taken from reference TRBV5-4 and TRBJ2-3, is ETGVTQSPTHLIKTRGQQVTLRCSSQSGHNTVSWYQQALGQGPQFIFQYYREEENGRGNFPPRFSGLQFPNYSSELNVNALELDDSALYLCASSLTSGVLDTQYFGPGTRLTVL.

This clone was observed once. The genes are TRBV5-1 and TRBJ2-1; 14 nucleotides line up with TRBD2. CDR1 and CDR2 (germline): SGHRS, YFSETQ. The length of the CDR3 is 15 residues. Trimming took 3 bases from V and 7 from J; bases not matched to a gene: 3. CDR3 in DNA: TGCGCCAGCAGCTCGGGACTAGCGGGAGTTAATGAGCAGTTCTTC. Translated, it gives CASSSGLAGVNEQFF.

This chain joins TRBV15 and TRBJ2-1; D gene uncertain. The CDR3 extends over 13 amino acids. With 6 bases removed from V and 6 bases from J, the gap between germline ends came to 12 bases. Per germline, CDR1 LNHNV and CDR2 YYDKDF (reference sequence). CDR3 sequence: CATRLNELNEQFF. Here the CDR3 DNA reads TGTGCCACCAGACTAAATGAACTCAATGAGCAGTTCTTC.

This clone was seen more than once but under ten times. The V and J genes are TRBV10-1 and TRBJ2-1; perhaps TRBD2 as D (6 bases). This CDR3 contains 15 residues. Looked up from germline, CDR1 is WNHNN and CDR2 is SYGVQD (reference sequence). V was trimmed by 3 bases and J by 4 bases, leaving 13 bases between them. The CDR3 coding sequence is TGCGCCAGCAGTGAAGGTAGCGGATCGTACAATGAGCAGTTCTTC. It codes for CASSEGSGSYNEQFF.

The V and J genes are TRBV27 and TRBJ2-1; D not certain. The germline V and J ends were trimmed by 2 bases and 7 bases, with 6 bases remaining between them. Germline assignment: CDR1 MNHEY and CDR2 SMNVEV (reference sequence). This CDR3 has 12 residues. The CDR3 region is CASSLGANEQFF. DNA of the CDR3: TGTGCCAGCAGTTTAGGAGCTAATGAGCAGTTCTTC.

Details on this clone: Other DNA sequences in this sample translate to the same CDR3. CDR3 DNA sequence: TGTGCCAGTAGTATACAGGGCTATGGCTACACCTTC. It codes for CASSIQGYGYTF. The rearrangement links TRBV19 to TRBJ1-2, with a possible D match to TRBD1 (5 bases). This CDR3 spans 12 amino acids. Germline V gene data show CDR1 as LNHDA and CDR2 as SQIVND (reference sequence). Trimming pared 2 bases from V and 4 bases from J, leaving 5 bases between.

This sequence joins TRBV11-3 and TRBJ2-2, with a weak D call TRBD1 (6 bases). Germline CDR1 reads SGHNT; CDR2 reads YENEEA. The CDR3 is 16 residues long. V shed 1 base and J shed 4 bases, with 13 bases lying between them. The CDR3 loop reads CASSLGGTLRTGELFF. CDR3 nucleotides: TGTGCCAGCAGCTTAGGGGGGACACTACGCACCGGGGAGCTGTTTTTT.

The rearrangement uses TRBV19 and TRBJ2-3, with a tentative D call TRBD2 (7 bases). The germline V gene encodes CDR1 LNHDA and CDR2 SQIVND (reference sequence). V lost 6 bases and J 5 bases, leaving 15 bases between the germline ends. This CDR3 spans 14 amino acids. The chain's CDR3 is CASSRGGGRDTQYF. DNA of the CDR3: TGTGCCAGTAGCAGGGGCGGGGGAAGAGATACGCAGTATTTT.

The chain recombines TRBV18 with TRBJ2-3; possible D gene TRBD2, 5 bases. Germline CDR1 is KGHSH and CDR2 is LQKENI. V was trimmed by 4 bases and J by 6 bases, leaving 20 bases between them. The CDR3 contains 16 residues. The CDR3 loop reads CASSLVLGGSRDTQYF. The CDR3 DNA is TGTGCCAGCTCACTGGTCCTCGGCGGGTCCCGGGATACGCAGTATTTT.

The J gene is TRBJ2-3, the V gene TRBV5-1, with D perhaps matching TRBD2 (5 bases). Germline V gene sequence: CDR1 SGHRS, CDR2 YFSETQ. Trimming left V 1 base short and J 6 bases short, with 12 bases between. The CDR3 length is 14 residues. CDR3 sequence reads: CASSLSGSMDTQYF. CDR3 DNA sequence: TGCGCCAGCAGCTTGTCGGGGTCCATGGATACGCAGTATTTT.

V gene TRBV5-1 combines with J gene TRBJ2-7; the D gene is possibly TRBD1 (6 bases). This CDR3 is built from 14 residues. Germline CDR1 SGHRS, CDR2 YFSETQ. Between the trimmed V and J ends, which lost 4 bases and 8 bases, there was a span of 19 bases. The CDR3 DNA reads TGCGCCAGCAGCGGGGAGACCGGGACATTAAAGCAGTACTTC. Amino acids: CASSGETGTLKQYF.